This T cell receptor beta chain was found in a study of T cells after yellow fever vaccination. Study results and caveats: Weaker, the secondary response had a peak occurring faster, on day 5 versus 15. Booster sampling recovered most clones from primary vaccination (96% CD4, approximately 88% CD8).

This clonotype was recorded a few times. The antigen remains unidentified. TCRdb reprocessed the 5' RACE reads via MiXCR and lists one record per CDR3 protein. The sample lists about 630,000 distinct CDR3 sequences; around an eighth were seen once. This specimen consisted of PBMCs, obtained on the day of the yellow fever booster vaccination. The source of this sequence is a man aged 30 to 39 who received the YFV17D yellow fever vaccine.

CDR3 region: CSASNKGYEQYF. The CDR3 region has the DNA TGCAGTGCTAGTAACAAAGGCTACGAGCAGTACTTC. The chain combines TRBV20-1 with TRBJ2-7; the D is unclear. Trimming removed 3 bases at V and 3 bases at J, with 9 bases between. CDR3 length equals 12 residues. The germline V gene encodes CDR1 DFQATT and CDR2 SNEGSKA (reference sequence).